This T cell receptor (beta chain) was sequenced during a study of cytomegalovirus exposure and HLA in healthy donors. The primer mix had 60 Vbeta and 13 Jbeta primers. The assay was immunoSEQ multiplex PCR, and TCRdb's table has in-frame clones only and misses some. The sample records approximately 93,000 clones, approximately 64% being singletons. The sequence came from a boy aged 5-17 years in good health and CMV-seropositive. The sample taken for sequencing was PBMCs.

The CDR3, as DNA: TGTGCCAGCAGCAAAGGGACAGGGATTAAGGACTATGGCTACACCTTC. Its translation is CASSKGTGIKDYGYTF. This rearrangement joins TRBV21-1 to TRBJ1-2; the D call in the table, TRBD1, was not verified against the DNA. TRBV21-1 is listed as a pseudogene. This CDR3 is built from 16 residues.